This T cell receptor (beta chain) was profiled in a study of T cells in Graves' hyperthyroidism and ophthalmopathy. Trimming removed 0 bases at V and 5 bases at J, with 11 bases between. The CDR3 totals 14 residues. Germline V gives CDR1 SGHTA, CDR2 FQGNSA. About 10 ml fresh peripheral blood yielded the PBMCs. Amplification of TCR beta CDR3 regions used RNA as the template. Researchers ran a first-round RT-PCR on the TCR CDR3 using the HTBI primer set. TCRdb independently ran MiXCR on the multiplex PCR reads; one entry per CDR3 protein. This sample yields 640,000 or so distinct CDR3 sequences, of which approximately 14% are seen a single time; 3.5% to 4.5% belongs to the top ten. This clonotype was recorded many times.

What was sequenced was blood. V is TRBV7-2 and J is TRBJ2-7; tentative D call: TRBD2 (6 bases). The sequence was obtained from a woman in her 40s with Graves' ophthalmopathy. In nucleotides, the CDR3 is TGTGCCAGCAGCTTAGCGGGACTGAGCCACGAGCAGTACTTC. This gives the protein CASSLAGLSHEQYF.